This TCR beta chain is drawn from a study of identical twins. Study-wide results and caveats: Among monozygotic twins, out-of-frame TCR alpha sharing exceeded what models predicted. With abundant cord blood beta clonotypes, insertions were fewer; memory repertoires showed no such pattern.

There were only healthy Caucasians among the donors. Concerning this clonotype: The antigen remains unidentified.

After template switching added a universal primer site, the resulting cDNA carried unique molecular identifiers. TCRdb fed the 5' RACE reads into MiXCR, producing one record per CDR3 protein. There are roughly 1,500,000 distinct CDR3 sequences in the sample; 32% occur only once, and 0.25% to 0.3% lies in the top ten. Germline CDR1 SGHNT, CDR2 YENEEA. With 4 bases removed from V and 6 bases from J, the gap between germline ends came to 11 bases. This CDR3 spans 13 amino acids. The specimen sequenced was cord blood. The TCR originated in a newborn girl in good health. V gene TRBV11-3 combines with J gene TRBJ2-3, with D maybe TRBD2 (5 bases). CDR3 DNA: TGTGCCAGCAGCTCGACTATGGCGGATACGCAGTATTTT. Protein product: CASSSTMADTQYF.